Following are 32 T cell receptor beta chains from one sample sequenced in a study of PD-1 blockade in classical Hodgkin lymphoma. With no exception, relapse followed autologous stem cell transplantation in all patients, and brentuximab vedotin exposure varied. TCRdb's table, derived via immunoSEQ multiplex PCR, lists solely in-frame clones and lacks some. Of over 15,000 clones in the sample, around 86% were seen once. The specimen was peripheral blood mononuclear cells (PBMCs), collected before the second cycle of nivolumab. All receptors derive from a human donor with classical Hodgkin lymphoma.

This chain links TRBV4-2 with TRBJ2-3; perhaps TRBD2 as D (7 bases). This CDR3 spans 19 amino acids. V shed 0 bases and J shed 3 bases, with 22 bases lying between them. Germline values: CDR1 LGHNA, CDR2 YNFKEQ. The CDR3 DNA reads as TGTGCCAGCAGCCAAGAAGGATCTTTGCGCGGGGGCAAGACAGATACGCAGTATTTT. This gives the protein CASSQEGSLRGGKTDTQYF.

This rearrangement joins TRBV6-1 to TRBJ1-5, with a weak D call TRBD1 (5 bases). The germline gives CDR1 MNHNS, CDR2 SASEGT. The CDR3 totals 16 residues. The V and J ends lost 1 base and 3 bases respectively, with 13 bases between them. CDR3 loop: CASSEGHSGYNQPQHF. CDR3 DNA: TGTGCCAGCAGTGAAGGACACTCAGGGTACAATCAGCCCCAGCATTTT.

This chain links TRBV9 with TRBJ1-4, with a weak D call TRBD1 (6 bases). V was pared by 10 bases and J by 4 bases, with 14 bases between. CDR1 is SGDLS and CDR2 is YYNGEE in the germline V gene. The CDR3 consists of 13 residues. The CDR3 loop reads CAGLTGFNEKLFF. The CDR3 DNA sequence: TGTGCCGGACTCACAGGGTTTAATGAAAAACTGTTTTTT.

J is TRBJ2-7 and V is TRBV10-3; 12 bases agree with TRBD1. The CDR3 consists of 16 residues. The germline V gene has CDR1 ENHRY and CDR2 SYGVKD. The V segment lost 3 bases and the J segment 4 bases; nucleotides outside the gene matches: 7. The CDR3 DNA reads TGTGCCATCAGTGAAAGCGGGACAGGGGGCGTGTACGAGCAGTACTTC. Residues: CAISESGTGGVYEQYF.

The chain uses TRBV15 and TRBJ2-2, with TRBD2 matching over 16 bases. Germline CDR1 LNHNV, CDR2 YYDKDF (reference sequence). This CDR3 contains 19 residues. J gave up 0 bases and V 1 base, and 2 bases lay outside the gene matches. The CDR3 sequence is CATSRAGTSGGANTGELFF. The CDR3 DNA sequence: TGTGCCACCAGCAGAGCGGGGACTAGCGGGGGGGCGAACACCGGGGAGCTGTTTTTT.

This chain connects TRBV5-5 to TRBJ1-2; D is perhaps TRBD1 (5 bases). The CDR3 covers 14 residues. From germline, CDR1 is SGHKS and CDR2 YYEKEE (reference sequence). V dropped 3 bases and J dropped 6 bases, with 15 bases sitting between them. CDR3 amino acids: CASSSMGRKDGYTF. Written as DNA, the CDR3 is TGTGCCAGCAGCTCGATGGGGCGGAAGGATGGCTACACCTTC. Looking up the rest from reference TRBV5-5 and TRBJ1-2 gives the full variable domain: DAGVTQSPTHLIKTRGQQVTLRCSPISGHKSVSWYQQVLGQGPQFIFQYYEKEERGRGNFPDRFSARQFPNYSSELNVNALLLGDSALYLCASSSMGRKDGYTFGSGTRLTVV.

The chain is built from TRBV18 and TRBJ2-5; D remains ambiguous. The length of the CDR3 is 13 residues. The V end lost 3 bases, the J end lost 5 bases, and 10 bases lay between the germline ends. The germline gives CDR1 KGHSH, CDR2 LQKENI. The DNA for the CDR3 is TGTGCCAGCTCACCCCCCGTGGGGGAGACCCAGTACTTC. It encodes CASSPPVGETQYF. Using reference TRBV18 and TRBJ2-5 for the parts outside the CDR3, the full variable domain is NAGVMQNPRHLVRRRGQEARLRCSPMKGHSHVYWYRQLPEEGLKFMVYLQKENIIDESGMPKERFSAEFPKEGPSILRIQQVVRGDSAAYFCASSPPVGETQYFGPGTRLLVL.

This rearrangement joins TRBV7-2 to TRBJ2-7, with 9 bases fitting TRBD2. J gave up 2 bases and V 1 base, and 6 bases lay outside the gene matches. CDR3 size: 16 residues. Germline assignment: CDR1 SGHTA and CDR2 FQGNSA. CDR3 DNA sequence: TGTGCCAGCAGCTTAGTTCTAGCGGGGCTTCCCTACGAGCAGTACTTC. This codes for CASSLVLAGLPYEQYF.

CDR3 in amino acids: CASSPQPQKTGTEAFF. As DNA, the CDR3 is TGCGCCAGCAGCCCTCAACCTCAAAAGACAGGCACTGAAGCTTTCTTT. The chain combines TRBV5-1 with TRBJ1-1; D perhaps matches TRBD1 (6 bases). There are 16 residues in the CDR3. In germline, CDR1 is SGHRS, CDR2 YFSETQ. Trimming removed 4 bases from V and 4 bases from J, with 20 bases in between.

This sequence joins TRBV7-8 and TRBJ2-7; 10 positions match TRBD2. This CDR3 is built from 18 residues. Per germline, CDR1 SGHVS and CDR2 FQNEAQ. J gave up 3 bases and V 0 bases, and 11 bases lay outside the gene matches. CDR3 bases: TGTGCCAGCAGCTTAGCATCCAGCGGGGGGGTCTTTATCTACGAGCAGTACTTC. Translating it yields CASSLASSGGVFIYEQYF. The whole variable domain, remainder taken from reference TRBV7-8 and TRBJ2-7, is GAGVSQSPRYKVAKRGQDVALRCDPISGHVSLFWYQQALGQGPEFLTYFQNEAQLDKSGLPSDRFFAERPEGSVSTLKIQRTQQEDSAVYLCASSLASSGGVFIYEQYFGPGTRLTVT.

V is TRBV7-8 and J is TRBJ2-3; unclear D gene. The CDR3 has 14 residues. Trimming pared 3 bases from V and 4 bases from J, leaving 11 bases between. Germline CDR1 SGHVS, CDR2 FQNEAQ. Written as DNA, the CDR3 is TGTGCCAGCAGCTTCCGGCTAGACGCAGATACGCAGTATTTT. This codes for CASSFRLDADTQYF.

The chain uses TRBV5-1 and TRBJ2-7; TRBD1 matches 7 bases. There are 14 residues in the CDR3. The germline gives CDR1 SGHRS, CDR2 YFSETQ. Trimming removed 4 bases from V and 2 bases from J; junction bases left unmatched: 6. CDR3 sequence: CASSTGTDPYEQYF. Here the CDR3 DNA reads TGCGCCAGCAGCACCGGGACAGACCCCTACGAGCAGTACTTC.

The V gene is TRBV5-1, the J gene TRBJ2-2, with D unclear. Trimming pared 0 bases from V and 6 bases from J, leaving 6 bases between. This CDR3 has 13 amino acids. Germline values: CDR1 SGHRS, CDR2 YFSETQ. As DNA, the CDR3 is TGCGCCAGCAGCTTGGGGGCGGCCGGGGAGCTGTTTTTT. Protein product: CASSLGAAGELFF.

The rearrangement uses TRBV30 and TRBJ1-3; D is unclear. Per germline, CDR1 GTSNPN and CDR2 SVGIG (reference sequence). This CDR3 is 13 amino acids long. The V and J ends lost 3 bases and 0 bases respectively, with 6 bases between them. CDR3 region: CAWSSNSGNTIYF. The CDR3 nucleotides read TGTGCCTGGAGCAGTAACTCTGGAAACACCATATATTTT.

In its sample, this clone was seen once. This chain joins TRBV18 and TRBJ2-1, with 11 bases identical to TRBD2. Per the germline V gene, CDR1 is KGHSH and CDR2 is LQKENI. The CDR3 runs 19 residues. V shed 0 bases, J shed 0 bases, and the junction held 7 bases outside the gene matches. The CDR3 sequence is CASSPPKTSGASSYNEQFF. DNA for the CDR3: TGTGCCAGCTCACCACCGAAGACTAGCGGGGCTAGCTCCTACAATGAGCAGTTCTTC.

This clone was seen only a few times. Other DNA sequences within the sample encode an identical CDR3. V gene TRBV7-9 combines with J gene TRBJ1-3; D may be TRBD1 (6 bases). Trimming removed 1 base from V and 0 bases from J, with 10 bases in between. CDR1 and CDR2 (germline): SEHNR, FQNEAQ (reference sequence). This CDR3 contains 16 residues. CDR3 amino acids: CASSLDGQISGNTIYF. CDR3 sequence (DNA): TGTGCCAGCAGCTTAGATGGACAGATCTCTGGAAACACCATATATTTT.

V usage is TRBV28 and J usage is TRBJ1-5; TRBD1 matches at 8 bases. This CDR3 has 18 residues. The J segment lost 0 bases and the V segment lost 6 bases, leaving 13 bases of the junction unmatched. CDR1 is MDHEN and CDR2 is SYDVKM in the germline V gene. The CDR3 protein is CASSQGTGLFYSNQPQHF. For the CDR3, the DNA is TGTGCCAGCAGCCAGGGGACAGGCCTCTTTTATAGCAATCAGCCCCAGCATTTT.

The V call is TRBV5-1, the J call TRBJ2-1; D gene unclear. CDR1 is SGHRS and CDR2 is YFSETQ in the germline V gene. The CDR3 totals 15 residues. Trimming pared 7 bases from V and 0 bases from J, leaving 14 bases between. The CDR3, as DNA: TGCGCCAGCCAGTCTACGGCGAACTCCTACAATGAGCAGTTCTTC. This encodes CASQSTANSYNEQFF. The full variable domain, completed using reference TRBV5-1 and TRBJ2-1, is KAGVTQTPRYLIKTRGQQVTLSCSPISGHRSVSWYQQTPGQGLQFLFEYFSETQRNKGNFPGRFSGRQFSNSRSEMNVSTLELGDSALYLCASQSTANSYNEQFFGPGTRLTVL.

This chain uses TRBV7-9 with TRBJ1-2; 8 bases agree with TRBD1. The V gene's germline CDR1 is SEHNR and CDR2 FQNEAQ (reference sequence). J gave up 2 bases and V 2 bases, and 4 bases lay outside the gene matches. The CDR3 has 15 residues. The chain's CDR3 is CASSLWTGLNYGYTF. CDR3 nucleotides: TGTGCCAGCAGCTTATGGACAGGGTTAAACTATGGCTACACCTTC.

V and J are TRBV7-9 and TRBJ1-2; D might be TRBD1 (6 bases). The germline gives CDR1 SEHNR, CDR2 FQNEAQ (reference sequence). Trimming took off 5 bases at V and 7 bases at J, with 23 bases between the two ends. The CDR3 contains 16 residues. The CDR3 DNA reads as TGTGCCAGCAGCCTTAGTGGGGGCGACAGATCGAGTGGCTACACCTTC. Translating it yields CASSLSGGDRSSGYTF.

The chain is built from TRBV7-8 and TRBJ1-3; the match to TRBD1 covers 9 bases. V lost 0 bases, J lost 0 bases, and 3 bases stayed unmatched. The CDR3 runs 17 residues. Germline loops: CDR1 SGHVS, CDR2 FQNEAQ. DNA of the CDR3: TGTGCCAGCAGCTTAGCGACAGGGGGAACCTCTGGAAACACCATATATTTT. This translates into CASSLATGGTSGNTIYF.

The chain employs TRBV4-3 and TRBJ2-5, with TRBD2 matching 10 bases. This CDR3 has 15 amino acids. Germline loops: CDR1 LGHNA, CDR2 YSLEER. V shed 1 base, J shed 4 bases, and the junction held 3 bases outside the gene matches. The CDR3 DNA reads TGCGCCAGCAGCCAAGTAGCGGGGGGCGGAGAGACCCAGTACTTC. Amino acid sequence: CASSQVAGGGETQYF.

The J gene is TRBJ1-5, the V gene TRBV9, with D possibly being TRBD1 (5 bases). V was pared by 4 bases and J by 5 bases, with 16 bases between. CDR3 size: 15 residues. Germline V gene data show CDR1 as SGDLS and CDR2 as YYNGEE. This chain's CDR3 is CASSFGRGLDQPQHF. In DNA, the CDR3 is TGTGCCAGCAGCTTTGGTCGGGGACTGGATCAGCCCCAGCATTTT.

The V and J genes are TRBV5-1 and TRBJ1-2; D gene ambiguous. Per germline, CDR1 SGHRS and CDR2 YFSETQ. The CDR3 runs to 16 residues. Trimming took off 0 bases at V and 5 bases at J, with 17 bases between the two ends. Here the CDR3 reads CASSLDPGVGVYGYTF. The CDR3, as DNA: TGCGCCAGCAGCTTGGACCCCGGGGTCGGAGTTTATGGCTACACCTTC.

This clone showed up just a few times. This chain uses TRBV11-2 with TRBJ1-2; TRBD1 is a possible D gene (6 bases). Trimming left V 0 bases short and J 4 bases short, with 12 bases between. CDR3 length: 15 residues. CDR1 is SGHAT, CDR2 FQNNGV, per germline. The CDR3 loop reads CASSLDSGVVYGYTF. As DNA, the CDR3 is TGTGCCAGCAGCTTAGATTCAGGGGTCGTCTATGGCTACACCTTC.

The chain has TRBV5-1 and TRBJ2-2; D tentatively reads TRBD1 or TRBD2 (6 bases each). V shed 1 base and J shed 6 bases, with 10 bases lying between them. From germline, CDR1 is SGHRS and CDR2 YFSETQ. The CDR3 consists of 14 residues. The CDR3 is CASSLRGDAGELFF. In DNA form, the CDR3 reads TGCGCCAGCAGCTTGAGGGGGGATGCCGGGGAGCTGTTTTTT.

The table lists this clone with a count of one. CDR3 sequence reads: CASRQGPNTGELFF. Written as DNA, the CDR3 is TGCGCCAGCAGACAGGGACCGAACACCGGGGAGCTGTTTTTT. The chain combines TRBV10-1 with TRBJ2-2; tentatively, D is TRBD1 (6 bases). Germline CDR1 and CDR2: WNHNN and SYGVQD (reference sequence). The CDR3 runs to 14 residues. V was trimmed by 6 bases and J by 0 bases, leaving 8 bases between them.

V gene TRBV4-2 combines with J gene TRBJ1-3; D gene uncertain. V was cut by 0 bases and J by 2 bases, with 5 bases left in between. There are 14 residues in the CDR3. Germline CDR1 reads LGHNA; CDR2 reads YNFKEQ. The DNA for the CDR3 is TGTGCCAGCAGCCAAGATTACACTGGAAACACCATATATTTT. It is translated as CASSQDYTGNTIYF.

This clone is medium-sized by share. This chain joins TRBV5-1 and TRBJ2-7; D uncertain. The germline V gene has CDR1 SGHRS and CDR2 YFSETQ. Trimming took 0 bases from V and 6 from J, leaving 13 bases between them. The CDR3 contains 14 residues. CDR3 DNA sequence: TGCGCCAGCAGCTTGGAAGGAACCCTAGGCGAGCAGTACTTC. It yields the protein CASSLEGTLGEQYF.

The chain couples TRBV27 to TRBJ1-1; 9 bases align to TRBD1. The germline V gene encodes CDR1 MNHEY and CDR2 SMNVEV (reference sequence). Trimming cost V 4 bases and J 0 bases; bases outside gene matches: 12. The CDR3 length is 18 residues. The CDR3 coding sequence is TGTGCCAGCAGTTCGACAGGGGGTAATATAGTTATGAACACTGAAGCTTTCTTT. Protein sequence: CASSSTGGNIVMNTEAFF.

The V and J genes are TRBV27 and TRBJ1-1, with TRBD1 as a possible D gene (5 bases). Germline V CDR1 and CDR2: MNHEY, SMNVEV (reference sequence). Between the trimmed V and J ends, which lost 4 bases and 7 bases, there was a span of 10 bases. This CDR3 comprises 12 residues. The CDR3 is CASSSWQGEAFF. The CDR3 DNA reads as TGTGCCAGCAGTTCCTGGCAGGGTGAAGCTTTCTTT.

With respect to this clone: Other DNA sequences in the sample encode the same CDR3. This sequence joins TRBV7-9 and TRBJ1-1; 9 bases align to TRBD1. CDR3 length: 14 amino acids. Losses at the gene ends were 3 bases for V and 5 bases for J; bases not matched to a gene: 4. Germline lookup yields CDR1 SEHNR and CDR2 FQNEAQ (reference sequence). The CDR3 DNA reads TGTGCCAGCAGCTTGGACAGGGGAGGGACTGAAGCTTTCTTT. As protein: CASSLDRGGTEAFF.